The 31 T cell receptor beta chains presented below share a single source sample, sequenced in a study of T cells after yellow fever vaccination. TCRdb analysed the 5' RACE reads with MiXCR anew, one entry per CDR3 protein. The table records some 350,000 distinct CDR3 sequences, around a tenth of them present only once. The sequencing used PBMCs, collected on the day of the first yellow fever vaccination. All receptors derive from a man younger than 30 who received the YFV17D yellow fever vaccine.

There are many counts of this clonotype. This chain uses TRBV5-6 with TRBJ1-1; D is ambiguous. Germline CDR1 reads SGHDT; CDR2 reads YYEEEE. The CDR3 covers 11 residues. Deletions cut 3 bases from V and 12 bases from J, with 12 bases between. The CDR3 loop is CASSSYARTFF. CDR3 in DNA: TGTGCCAGCAGCTCCTATGCGCGCACTTTCTTT. Based on the CDR3 plus reference TRBV5-6 and TRBJ1-1, the full variable domain is DAGVTQSPTHLIKTRGQQVTLRCSPKSGHDTVSWYQQALGQGPQFIFQYYEEEERQRGNFPDRFSGHQFPNYSSELNVNALLLGDSALYLCASSSYARTFFGQGTRLTVV.

The V and J genes are TRBV28 and TRBJ1-5; unclear D gene. Germline CDR1 reads MDHEN; CDR2 reads SYDVKM. This CDR3 contains 13 residues. V lost 6 bases, J lost 0 bases, and 6 bases lay in between. The CDR3 here is CASRAPSNQPQHF. Written as DNA, the CDR3 is TGTGCCAGCAGGGCACCTAGCAATCAGCCCCAGCATTTT.

The chain is built from TRBV12-3 or TRBV12-4 and TRBJ2-2, with D tentatively TRBD1 or TRBD2 (5 bases each). The CDR3 length is 15 residues. Trimming left V 5 bases short and J 2 bases short, with 12 bases between. The CDR3 region is CASSARDPNTGELFF. CDR3 DNA sequence: TGTGCCAGCAGTGCCCGGGACCCAAACACCGGGGAGCTGTTTTTT.

This chain uses TRBV2 with TRBJ1-3; the match to TRBD1 covers 7 bases. Germline-derived CDR1 and CDR2 are SNHLY and FYNNEI. This CDR3 has 18 residues. V shed 5 bases and J 2 bases; nucleotides not matched to a gene: 15. CDR3 region: CASSPREGAGITGNTIYF. For the CDR3, the DNA is TGTGCCAGCAGTCCTAGGGAGGGGGCGGGGATAACTGGAAACACCATATATTTT.

This clonotype was detected only a few times. The rearrangement joins TRBV7-3 to TRBJ2-1, with 11 bases fitting TRBD2. CDR3 size: 15 residues. CDR1 is SGHTA and CDR2 is FQGTGA in the germline V gene. J lost 9 bases, V lost 0 bases, and 4 bases had no gene match. The CDR3 nucleotides are TGTGCCAGCAGCTTAACGGGTAGCGGGGGGGGTGAGCAGTTCTTC. Its translation: CASSLTGSGGGEQFF.

The chain joins TRBV25-1 to TRBJ1-2, with a possible D match to TRBD1 (5 bases). The CDR3 has 15 residues. V was cut by 1 base and J by 4 bases, with 13 bases left in between. Germline values: CDR1 MGHDK, CDR2 SYGVNS. The CDR3 coding sequence is TGTGCCAGCAGTGAATCGGCGGGGCAGGGCTATGGCTACACCTTC. It translates to CASSESAGQGYGYTF.

The chain employs TRBV25-1 and TRBJ2-4, with D possibly TRBD1 on 5 matching bases. Germline assignment: CDR1 MGHDK and CDR2 SYGVNS. Trimming shortened V by 2 bases and J by 1 base, and 21 bases separated the two germline ends. The CDR3 length is 19 residues. The DNA of the CDR3 is TGTGCCAGCAGTGAAGGAAGAGCAGGGATTCGCACGGCCAAAAACATTCAGTACTTC. Translated: CASSEGRAGIRTAKNIQYF.

The rearrangement uses TRBV7-8 and TRBJ1-6, with 7 bases aligning to TRBD1. The trim removed 5 bases at V and 5 bases at J, leaving 6 bases unmatched. This CDR3 is 15 amino acids long. The germline V gene encodes CDR1 SGHVS and CDR2 FQNEAQ. The CDR3 loop reads CASSPRTGNNSPLHF. CDR3 coding DNA: TGTGCCAGCAGCCCAAGGACAGGCAATAATTCACCCCTCCACTTT.

On this clonotype itself: The junction departs from germline at one end; a sequencing error may be responsible. The CDR3 bases are TGTGCCAGCAGCCTAGGGCGTAGGGGGAAGCCCCAGCATTTT. Amino acids: CASSLGRRGKPQHF. The chain combines TRBV13 with TRBJ1-5, with D perhaps matching TRBD1 (6 bases). The CDR3 is made up of 14 amino acids. In germline, CDR1 is PRHDT, CDR2 FYEKMQ (reference sequence).

The V and J genes are TRBV11-1 and TRBJ2-7; no definite D call. V was clipped by 1 base and J by 4 bases, with 14 bases between them. Germline CDR1 SGHAT, CDR2 FQDESV (reference sequence). The CDR3 runs to 15 residues. As DNA, the CDR3 is TGTGCCAGCAGCTTAGAAAGGACGTATAGTTACGAGCAGTACTTC. This gives the protein CASSLERTYSYEQYF.

This clonotype showed up just a few times. The gene calls are TRBV20-1 and TRBJ2-5; D possibly corresponds to TRBD2 (5 bases). Germline-derived CDR1 and CDR2 are DFQATT and SNEGSKA (reference sequence). This CDR3 spans 14 amino acids. Trimming removed 0 bases at V and 1 base at J, with 9 bases between. Written as DNA, the CDR3 is TGCAGTGCTAGAGAGGAGGAGATCCAAGAGACCCAGTACTTC. This sequence encodes CSAREEEIQETQYF.

This sequence joins TRBV20-1 and TRBJ2-3; D assignment may be TRBD1 or TRBD2 (5 bases each). Trimming shortened V by 6 bases and J by 4 bases, and 17 bases separated the two germline ends. CDR3 length equals 14 residues. Germline CDR1 is DFQATT and CDR2 is SNEGSKA (reference sequence). Here the CDR3 DNA reads TGCAGTGCCATGGCCCGGGGACGGGCAGATACGCAGTATTTT. This sequence encodes CSAMARGRADTQYF.

This chain links TRBV25-1 with TRBJ2-7, with D uncertain. CDR3 length: 14 amino acids. The V end lost 0 bases, the J end lost 2 bases, and 8 bases lay between the germline ends. CDR1 MGHDK and CDR2 SYGVNS come from the germline V gene. The CDR3 loop is CASSEYRAAYEQYF. For the CDR3, the DNA is TGTGCCAGCAGTGAATATAGGGCGGCCTACGAGCAGTACTTC.

The sample holds a few counts of this clonotype. The junction and the germline gene differ at one end; a read error may be behind it. The genes are TRBV7-7 and TRBJ2-2; D tentatively fits TRBD1 or TRBD2 (5 bases each). Germline lookup yields CDR1 SSHAT and CDR2 FNYEAQ (reference sequence). The length of the CDR3 is 13 residues. CDR3 sequence: CASSQGTPGELFF. Written as DNA, the CDR3 is TGTGCTAGCAGCCAAGGGACGCCCGGGGAGCTGTTTTTT.

In its sample, this clonotype was seen a few times. The V call is TRBV11-2, the J call TRBJ1-4; tentative D call: TRBD1 (6 bases). Trimming took off 1 base at V and 5 bases at J, with 14 bases between the two ends. There are 16 residues in the CDR3. From germline, CDR1 is SGHAT and CDR2 FQNNGV. CDR3 DNA: TGTGCCAGCAGCTTAGTTGGCGGACAGAGCAATGAAAAACTGTTTTTT. Its protein product is CASSLVGGQSNEKLFF.

CDR3 sequence reads: CASKRGEYTGELFF. The CDR3 bases are TGTGCCAGTAAACGGGGGGAATACACCGGGGAGCTGTTTTTT. The V gene is TRBV19, the J gene TRBJ2-2; 7 positions agree with TRBD2. There are 14 residues in the CDR3. The germline gives CDR1 LNHDA, CDR2 SQIVND (reference sequence). J gave up 3 bases and V 7 bases, and 5 bases lay outside the gene matches.

There are a few counts of this clonotype. V and J are TRBV4-1 and TRBJ2-1; D is unclear. The CDR3 sequence is 16 residues long. Trimming removed 1 base from V and 0 bases from J, with 10 bases in between. The germline V gene encodes CDR1 MGHRA and CDR2 YSYEKL. The CDR3 sequence is CASSQGLYSSYNEQFF. CDR3 nucleotides: TGCGCCAGCAGCCAAGGGTTGTACAGCTCCTACAATGAGCAGTTCTTC.

The rearrangement uses TRBV27 and TRBJ1-1, with TRBD1 matching 9 bases. The length of the CDR3 is 13 residues. V gave up 9 bases and J gave up 3 bases; unmatched junction bases: 5. The germline V gene has CDR1 MNHEY and CDR2 SMNVEV (reference sequence). The CDR3, as DNA: TGTGCCAGTTACAGGGGGCACGACACTGAAGCTTTCTTT. This translates into CASYRGHDTEAFF.

V and J are TRBV7-9 and TRBJ2-1; D not certain. The germline V gene has CDR1 SEHNR and CDR2 FQNEAQ (reference sequence). With 4 bases removed from V and 8 bases from J, the gap between germline ends came to 12 bases. The CDR3 loop spans 13 amino acids. CDR3 DNA sequence: TGTGCCAGCAGCTATTCCCCAGGCGATGAGCAGTTCTTC. It yields the protein CASSYSPGDEQFF.

V gene TRBV7-6 combines with J gene TRBJ2-5, with 10 bases that match TRBD2. After removal of 2 bases from V and 5 bases from J, the junction contained 5 bases not matched to a gene. From germline, CDR1 is SGHVS and CDR2 FNYEAQ. The CDR3 extends over 15 amino acids. For the CDR3, the DNA is TGTGCCAGCAGCTTACTAGCGGGGGCGGGGGAGACCCAGTACTTC. The encoded protein is CASSLLAGAGETQYF.

V gene TRBV24-1 combines with J gene TRBJ2-2; D could derive from TRBD1 or TRBD2 (6 bases each). The CDR3 is 14 residues long. The germline V and J ends were trimmed by 6 bases and 4 bases, with 11 bases remaining between them. Germline V gene sequence: CDR1 KGHDR, CDR2 SFDVKD. CDR3 in DNA: TGTGCCACCAGTCGGGGGCATGGCACCGGGGAGCTGTTTTTT. It codes for CATSRGHGTGELFF.

This clonotype was seen only a few times. V gene TRBV6-1 combines with J gene TRBJ2-2, with D perhaps matching TRBD1 (6 bases). Trimming removed 7 bases at V and 0 bases at J, with 12 bases between. The germline V gene has CDR1 MNHNS and CDR2 SASEGT. The CDR3 runs 15 residues. The CDR3 loop reads CASIPDSTNTGELFF. Here the CDR3 DNA reads TGTGCCAGCATCCCGGACAGCACGAACACCGGGGAGCTGTTTTTT.

The chain links TRBV9 to TRBJ2-3; D gene ambiguous. The germline V gene encodes CDR1 SGDLS and CDR2 YYNGEE. CDR3 length: 17 amino acids. V was shortened by 3 bases and J by 8 bases, with 25 bases between the two germline ends. The CDR3 DNA follows: TGTGCCAGCAGCGGCCGTATTAGCCAAACTTACACGGCTACGCAGTATTTT. This translates into CASSGRISQTYTATQYF. The full variable domain, with the rest looked up from reference TRBV9 and TRBJ2-3, is DSGVTQTPKHLITATGQRVTLRCSPRSGDLSVYWYQQSLDQGLQFLIQYYNGEERAKGNILERFSAQQFPDLHSELNLSSLELGDSALYFCASSGRISQTYTATQYFGPGTRLTVL.

This clonotype was detected only a few times. The chain uses TRBV10-3 and TRBJ2-5; D is uncertain. This CDR3 comprises 13 residues. Per the germline V gene, CDR1 is ENHRY and CDR2 is SYGVKD. V lost 6 bases to trimming and J lost 2 bases, with 10 bases between them. Written as DNA, the CDR3 is TGTGCCATCAGCCCAGGCTCTCAAGAGACCCAGTACTTC. Protein product: CAISPGSQETQYF.

This clonotype showed up just a few times. The chain uses TRBV28 and TRBJ2-5; the D gene is possibly TRBD2 (5 bases). Germline lookup yields CDR1 MDHEN and CDR2 SYDVKM. This CDR3 is built from 14 residues. The V end was cut by 7 bases, the J end by 4 bases, with 16 bases between. As DNA, the CDR3 is TGTGCCAGCACCCTATCCGGGGTCCCAGAGACCCAGTACTTC. Its protein product is CASTLSGVPETQYF. The whole variable domain, filled in from reference TRBV28 and TRBJ2-5, reads DVKVTQSSRYLVKRTGEKVFLECVQDMDHENMFWYRQDPGLGLRLIYFSYDVKMKEKGDIPEGYSVSREKKERFSLILESASTNQTSMYLCASTLSGVPETQYFGPGTRLLVL.

The chain has TRBV4-1 and TRBJ2-3; D gene unclear. V lost 3 bases, J lost 6 bases, and 7 bases lay in between. CDR1 and CDR2 from the germline V gene are MGHRA and YSYEKL. The CDR3 length is 12 residues. The CDR3 DNA follows: TGCGCCAGCAGCCACACTTTGGATACGCAGTATTTT. It codes for CASSHTLDTQYF.

For this clonotype: A much larger clone is a single base away; this may be a read error. The V call is TRBV5-1, the J call TRBJ1-1, with D perhaps TRBD1 (5 bases). Germline CDR1 SGHRS, CDR2 YFSETQ. The CDR3 is made up of 14 amino acids. CDR3 bases: TGCGCCATCAGCTTGAACAGGCCGAACACTGAAGCTTTCTTT. Protein sequence: CAISLNRPNTEAFF.

The chain combines TRBV4-2 with TRBJ2-5, with TRBD1 matching over 9 bases. Per the germline V gene, CDR1 is LGHNA and CDR2 is YNFKEQ. J was trimmed by 4 bases and V by 0 bases; bases with no gene match: 3. The CDR3 spans 15 residues. CDR3 sequence reads: CASSQELQGAETQYF. Here the CDR3 DNA reads TGTGCCAGCAGCCAAGAGCTACAGGGGGCAGAGACCCAGTACTTC.

This clonotype was seen more than once but under ten times. Written as DNA, the CDR3 is TGTGCCAGCAGCTTAAATATTGGCACTGGAAACACCATATATTTT. This gives the protein CASSLNIGTGNTIYF. The chain couples TRBV7-3 to TRBJ1-3; D uncertain. Per the germline V gene, CDR1 is SGHTA and CDR2 is FQGTGA. The CDR3 loop spans 15 amino acids. V lost 1 base, J lost 2 bases, and 9 bases lay in between.

The chain combines TRBV27 with TRBJ1-4, with no clear D. Trimming removed 6 bases from V and 3 bases from J, with 8 bases in between. The CDR3 consists of 13 residues. Germline CDR1 is MNHEY and CDR2 is SMNVEV (reference sequence). CDR3 in amino acids: CASRDWANEKLFF. The CDR3 DNA is TGTGCCAGCAGAGATTGGGCTAATGAAAAACTGTTTTTT.

The chain links TRBV10-3 to TRBJ2-7; TRBD1 aligns across 7 bases. V lost 6 bases, J lost 0 bases, and 2 bases stayed unmatched. The CDR3 has 13 amino acids. Germline V lookup: CDR1 ENHRY, CDR2 SYGVKD. CDR3 loop: CAIRGQSSYEQYV. CDR3 in DNA: TGTGCCATCAGGGGACAGAGCTCCTACGAGCAGTACGTC.